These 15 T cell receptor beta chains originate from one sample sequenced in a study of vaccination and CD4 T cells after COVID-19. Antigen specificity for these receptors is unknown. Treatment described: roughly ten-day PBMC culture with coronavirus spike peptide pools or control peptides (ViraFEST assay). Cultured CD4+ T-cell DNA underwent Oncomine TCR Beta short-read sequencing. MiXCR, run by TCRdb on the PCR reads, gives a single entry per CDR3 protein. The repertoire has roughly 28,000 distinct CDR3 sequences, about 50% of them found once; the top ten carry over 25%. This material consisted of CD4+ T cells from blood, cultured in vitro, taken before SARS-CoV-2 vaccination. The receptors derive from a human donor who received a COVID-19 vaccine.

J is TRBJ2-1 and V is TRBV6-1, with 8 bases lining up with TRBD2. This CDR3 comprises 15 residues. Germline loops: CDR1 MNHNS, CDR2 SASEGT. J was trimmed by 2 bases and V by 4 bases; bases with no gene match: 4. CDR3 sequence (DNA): TGTGCCAGCAGTGGTCAACTAGCGGCCTACAATGAGCAGTTCTTC. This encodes CASSGQLAAYNEQFF.

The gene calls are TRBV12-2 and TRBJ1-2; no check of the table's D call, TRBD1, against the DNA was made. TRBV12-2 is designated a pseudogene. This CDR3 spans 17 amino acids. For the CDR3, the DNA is TGTGCAAGTCGCTTGTGGACCAGGGGGCGGTCTTACTATGGCTACACCTTC. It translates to CASRLWTRGRSYYGYTF.

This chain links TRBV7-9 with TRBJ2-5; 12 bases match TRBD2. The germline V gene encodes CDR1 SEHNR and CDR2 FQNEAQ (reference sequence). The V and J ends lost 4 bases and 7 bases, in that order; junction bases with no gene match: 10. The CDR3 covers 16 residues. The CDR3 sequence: CASSSAGLAGLGTQYF. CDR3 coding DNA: TGTGCCAGCAGCTCAGCTGGACTAGCGGGGCTCGGGACCCAGTACTTC.

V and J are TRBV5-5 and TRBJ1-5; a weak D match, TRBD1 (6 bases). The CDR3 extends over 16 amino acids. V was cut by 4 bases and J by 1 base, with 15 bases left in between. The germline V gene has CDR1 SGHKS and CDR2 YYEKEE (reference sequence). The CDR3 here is CASSNTGSGSNQPQHF. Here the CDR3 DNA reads TGTGCCAGCAGCAATACAGGGAGCGGCAGCAATCAGCCCCAGCATTTT.

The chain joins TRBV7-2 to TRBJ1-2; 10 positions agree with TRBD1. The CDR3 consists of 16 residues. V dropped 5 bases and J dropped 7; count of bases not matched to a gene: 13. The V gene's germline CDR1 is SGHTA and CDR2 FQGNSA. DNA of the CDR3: TGTGCCAGCAGCCCGAGTGTGGGACAGGGGTTCCGTGGCTACACCTTC. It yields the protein CASSPSVGQGFRGYTF.

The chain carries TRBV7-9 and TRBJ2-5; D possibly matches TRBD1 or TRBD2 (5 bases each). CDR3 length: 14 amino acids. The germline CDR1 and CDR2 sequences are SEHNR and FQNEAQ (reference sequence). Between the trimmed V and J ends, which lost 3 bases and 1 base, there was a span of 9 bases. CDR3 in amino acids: CASSLGRLQETQYF. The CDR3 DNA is TGTGCCAGCAGCTTGGGACGGCTCCAAGAGACCCAGTACTTC.

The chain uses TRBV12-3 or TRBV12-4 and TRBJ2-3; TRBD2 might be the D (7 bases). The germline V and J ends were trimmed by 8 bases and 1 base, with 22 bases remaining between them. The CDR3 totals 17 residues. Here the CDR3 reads CASQVWSTGGRTDTQYF. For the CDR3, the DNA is TGTGCCAGCCAGGTTTGGTCGACGGGGGGCCGCACAGATACGCAGTATTTT.

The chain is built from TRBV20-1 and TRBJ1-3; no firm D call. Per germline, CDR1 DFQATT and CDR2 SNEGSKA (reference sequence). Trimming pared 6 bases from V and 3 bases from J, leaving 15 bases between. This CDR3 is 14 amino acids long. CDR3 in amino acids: CSASPGLGGNTIYF. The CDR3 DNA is TGCAGTGCCAGTCCCGGGCTCGGTGGAAACACCATATATTTT.

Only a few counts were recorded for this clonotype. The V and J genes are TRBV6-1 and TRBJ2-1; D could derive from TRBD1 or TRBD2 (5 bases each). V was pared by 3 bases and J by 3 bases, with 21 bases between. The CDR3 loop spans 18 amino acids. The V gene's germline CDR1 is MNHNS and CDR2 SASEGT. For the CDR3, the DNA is TGTGCCAGCAGTGAGCAGAGGGGTAGGGGCAGAAACTACAATGAGCAGTTCTTC. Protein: CASSEQRGRGRNYNEQFF.

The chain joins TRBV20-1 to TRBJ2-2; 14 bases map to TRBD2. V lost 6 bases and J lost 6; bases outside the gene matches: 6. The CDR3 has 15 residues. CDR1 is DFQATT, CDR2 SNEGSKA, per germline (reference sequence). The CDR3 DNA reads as TGCAGTGCCAGGACTAGCGGGGGGCGGGCCGGGGAGCTGTTTTTT. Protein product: CSARTSGGRAGELFF.

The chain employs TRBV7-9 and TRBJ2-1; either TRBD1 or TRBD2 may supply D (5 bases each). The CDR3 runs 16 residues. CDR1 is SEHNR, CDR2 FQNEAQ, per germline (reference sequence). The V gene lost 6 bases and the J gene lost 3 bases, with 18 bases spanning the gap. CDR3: CASSSGGGEGYNEQFF. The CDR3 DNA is TGTGCCAGCAGTTCGGGTGGGGGAGAGGGCTACAATGAGCAGTTCTTC.

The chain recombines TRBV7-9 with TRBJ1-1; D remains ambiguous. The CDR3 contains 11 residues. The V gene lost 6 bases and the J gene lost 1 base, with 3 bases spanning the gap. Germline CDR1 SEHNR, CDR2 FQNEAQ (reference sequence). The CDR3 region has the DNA TGTGCCAGCAGACCGAACACTGAAGCTTTCTTT. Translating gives CASRPNTEAFF.

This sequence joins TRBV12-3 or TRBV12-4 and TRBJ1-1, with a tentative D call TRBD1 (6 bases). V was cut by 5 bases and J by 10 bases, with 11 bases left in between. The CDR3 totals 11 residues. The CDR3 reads CASSRGRAAFF. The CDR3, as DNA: TGTGCCAGCAGTCGGGGGCGGGCAGCTTTCTTT.

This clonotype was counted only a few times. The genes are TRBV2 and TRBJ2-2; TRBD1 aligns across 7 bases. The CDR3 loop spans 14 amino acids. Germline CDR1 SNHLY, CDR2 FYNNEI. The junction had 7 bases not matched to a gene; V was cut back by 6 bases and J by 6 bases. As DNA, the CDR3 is TGTGCCAGCAGCCTACCCACAGGGGCCGGGGAGCTGTTTTTT. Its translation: CASSLPTGAGELFF.

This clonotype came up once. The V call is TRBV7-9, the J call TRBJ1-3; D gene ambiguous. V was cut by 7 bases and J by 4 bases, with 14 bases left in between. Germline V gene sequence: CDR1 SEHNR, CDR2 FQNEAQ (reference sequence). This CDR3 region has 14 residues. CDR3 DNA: TGTGCCAGCACCCCAGCGAGGGTAGGAAACACCATATATTTT. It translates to CASTPARVGNTIYF.